This TCR beta chain originates from a study of regulatory T cells in long-lasting Graves disease. For the study at large: New Graves' disease cases had less than 3 months of antithyroid drugs.

Relying on iRepertoire HTBI primers and Arm-PCR of CDR3 regions, the team built TCR beta libraries. MiXCR, run by TCRdb on the multiplex PCR reads, gives a single entry per CDR3 protein. This table has under 300,000 distinct CDR3 sequences, 15% to 20% appearing once. The germline V gene has CDR1 SGHTA and CDR2 FQGNSA. The CDR3 runs to 17 residues. With V trimmed by 3 bases and J by 9 bases, 17 bases remained unmatched. The time point denotes: newly diagnosed GD, antithyroid drugs for less than 3 months. The TCR library was made from RNA extracted from PBMCs. This clonotype showed up many times. This same sample was also taken into another study, of T cells in Graves' hyperthyroidism and ophthalmopathy.

The sequenced sample was peripheral blood mononuclear cells (PBMCs), obtained at new diagnosis, from a patient treated with antithyroid drugs. V and J are TRBV7-2 and TRBJ2-3; TRBD2 matches 8 bases. The receptor's source is a woman aged 25 to 39 with Graves disease. The CDR3 region has the DNA TGTGCCAGCAGCTTGAATTCCGCGGGGGGTGGGGTTGAGACGCAGTATTTT. Translating it yields CASSLNSAGGGVETQYF.